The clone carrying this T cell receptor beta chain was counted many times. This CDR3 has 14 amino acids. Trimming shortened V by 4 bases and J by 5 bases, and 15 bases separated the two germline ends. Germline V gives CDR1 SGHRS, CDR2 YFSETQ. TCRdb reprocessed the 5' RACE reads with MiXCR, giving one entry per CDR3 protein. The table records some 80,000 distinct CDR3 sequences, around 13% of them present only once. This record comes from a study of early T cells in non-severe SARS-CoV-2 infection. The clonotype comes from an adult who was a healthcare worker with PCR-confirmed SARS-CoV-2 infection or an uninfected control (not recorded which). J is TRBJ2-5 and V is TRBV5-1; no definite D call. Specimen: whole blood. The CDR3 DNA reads TGCGCCAGCAGCGGATCTGGGCTTCAGGAGACCCAGTACTTC. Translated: CASSGSGLQETQYF.